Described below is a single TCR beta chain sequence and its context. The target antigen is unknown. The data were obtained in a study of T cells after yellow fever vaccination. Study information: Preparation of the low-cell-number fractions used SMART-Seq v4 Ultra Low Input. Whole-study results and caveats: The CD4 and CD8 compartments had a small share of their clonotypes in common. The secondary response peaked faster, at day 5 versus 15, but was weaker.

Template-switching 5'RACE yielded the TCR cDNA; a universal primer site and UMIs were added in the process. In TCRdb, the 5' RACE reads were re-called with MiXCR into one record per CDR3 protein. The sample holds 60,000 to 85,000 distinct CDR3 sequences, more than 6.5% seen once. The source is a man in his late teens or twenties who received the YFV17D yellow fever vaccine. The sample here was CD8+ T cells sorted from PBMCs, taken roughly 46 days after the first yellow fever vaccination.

CDR3 region: CASSYKDRGYTGELFF. For the CDR3, the DNA is TGTGCCAGCAGTTACAAGGACAGGGGTTACACCGGGGAGCTGTTTTTT. The gene calls are TRBV12-3 or TRBV12-4 and TRBJ2-2; 9 positions agree with TRBD1. V shed 4 bases and J 3 bases; nucleotides not matched to a gene: 6. This CDR3 spans 16 amino acids.